This section outlines one TCR beta chain sequence together with its context. Its cognate antigen has yet to be identified. The input lacks base qualities; no much larger clone sits a single base away. The CDR3 spans 15 residues, from the cysteine through the phenylalanine. The read is trimmed to its CDR3 DNA, 45 bases read in frame from base 1. CDR1 and CDR2 were assigned from the germline V gene as LGHNA and YSLEER. V lost 0 bases and J lost 3 bases; the stretch between them is 12 bases long. The protocol used for the library was RACE. The sample was run on a NextSeq 500. Library preparation attached unique molecular identifiers to individual cDNA molecules for quantitative, reproducible TCR counting. For every blood RNA sample, sequencing covered both the TCR alpha and TCR beta chains. Regarding the original processing steps: Samples had a median of approximately 96,000 TCRs, with a range from roughly 23,224 to 750,000. V, J and CDR3 annotation of the TCR reads was carried out using the Decombinator software suite. Every sample was subsampled to the same number of TCRs (28,000) for the PS versus PT1 abundance plots. Expanded TCRs were defined as absent before sensitization and observed at least eight times at the 2-week time point. TCRdb handled the public reads itself, with Q25 trimming in fastp and clone calling in MiXCR, and kept productive beta chains. Every entry covers one CDR3 protein and lists the most common genes and DNA from its rows. The V and J calls and clone size are TCRdb's, not the authors'. The sample profile shows just under 65,000 distinct CDR3 sequences; approximately 10% of them were found once. The ten largest clones take up 2% to 3% of the sample.

This record comes from a study of human T cells and chemical hapten exposure (dated by TCRdb to the early 2020s). Looking at the study overall: For sensitization, 2% DPC in acetone was applied to an approximately 2 cm by approximately 2 cm area of upper inner arm skin. Patients additionally received weekly therapeutic DPC doses to the scalp throughout the roughly 25-week study period. Patch testing was performed on the upper back with Finn chambers containing 0.01% DPC, and the patch tests were scored after 6 days according to International Contact Dermatitis Research Group standards. The patient cohort, mostly female, included alopecia areata with under or over 50% scalp involvement, alopecia totalis and alopecia universalis. Libraries were pooled for sequencing, and variation in per-sample TCR yields was attributed mainly to small differences in library volumes within the pool. In alopecia patients, the study followed how the peripheral blood TCR repertoire changed in vivo over primary and secondary sensitization to diphenylcyclopropenone (DPC), a hapten. Blood samples were taken from patients before sensitization (week 0) and at 2, 6 and about 24 weeks after DPC sensitization. Blood for TCR sequencing was provided by twenty-nine alopecia patients at one to four time points (pre-sensitization, 2, 6 and 24 weeks). Study-wide findings and limitations: Because all patients had alopecia, a presumed autoimmune disease, the immune response of the patients might differ from that of healthy individuals. Patch test score correlated positively with the number of PT1 expanded TCRs, reaching significance at thresholds 8, 16 and 32 but not at 4. Repeated subsampling changed both the strength of the expansion versus patch-test correlation and the threshold at which that correlation became significant. The number of TCRs above 1 in 1000 frequency did not change with DPC sensitization; there was no evidence of global repertoire structure alterations. Expanded TCRs formed significantly more large CDR3 similarity clusters than pre-sensitization or healthy control sets, consistent with antigen-driven responses.

Explained via the paper, the time point label denotes: patch test 3, about 24 weeks after DPC sensitization. The treatment or condition label on this specimen signifies: therapeutic diphenylcyclopropenone sensitization with weekly scalp DPC. At every patch-test visit, the blood draw took place before the patch test was put on. Patients were eligible if aged 18 to 70, diagnosed with alopecia and judged suitable for DPC therapy, and pregnant patients were excluded. Unfractionated whole blood was collected in Tempus Blood RNA tubes, and total RNA was extracted from that blood. The V gene is TRBV4-3 and the J gene is TRBJ2-7; no D gene is confidently identified. The source material was whole blood, sampled in connection with sensitization to the hapten diphenylcyclopropenone (DPC). The origin of this receptor is a young woman with alopecia areata. Some clones in this sample may be carry-over from other donors' samples. The DNA reads TGCGCCAGCAGCCAAGATAGAGGAGTACTCTACGAGCAGTACTTC. It encodes CASSQDRGVLYEQYF.